Listed below are T cell receptor beta chains from one sample, sequenced in a study of T cells after yellow fever vaccination. Each CDR3 protein is one row after TCRdb ran MiXCR on the 5' RACE reads. The data show 500,000 to 650,000 distinct CDR3 sequences, 9% to 15% seen once. The source material was PBMCs, sampled on the day of the yellow fever booster vaccination. Source of these receptors: a man aged 25 to 40 who received the YFV17D yellow fever vaccine. CDR3s include the opening cysteine and the closing phenylalanine or tryptophan. A D gene is named only where the DNA matches it firmly. Expanded clones get a size class; other rows say once, few or many, or leave the size out.

clone_size: -; v_call: TRBV5-6; j_call: TRBJ2-7; d_call: TRBD2; cdr3_length: 14; cdr3_aa: CASRGAGGGYEQYF; cdr3_nt: TGTGCCAGCCGTGGGGCGGGAGGGGGCTACGAGCAGTACTTC
clone_size: few; v_call: TRBV7-3; j_call: TRBJ2-1; d_call: TRBD2; cdr3_length: 15; cdr3_aa: CASSAIAGRGNEQFF; cdr3_nt: TGTGCCAGCAGCGCCATAGCGGGACGGGGCAATGAGCAGTTCTTC
clone_size: -; v_call: TRBV7-9; j_call: TRBJ1-1; d_call: -; cdr3_length: 14; cdr3_aa: CASSPSGGLAEAFF; cdr3_nt: TGTGCCAGCAGCCCTAGTGGGGGGCTGGCTGAAGCTTTCTTT
clone_size: -; v_call: TRBV21-1; j_call: TRBJ2-7; d_call: -; cdr3_length: 14; cdr3_aa: CASSKDGISCEQYF; cdr3_nt: TGTGCCAGCAGCAAAGATGGGATTAGTTGCGAGCAGTACTTC
clone_size: few; v_call: TRBV7-3; j_call: TRBJ2-6; d_call: TRBD1; cdr3_length: 18; cdr3_aa: CASSPIGTANSGANVLTF; cdr3_nt: TGTGCCAGCAGCCCTATCGGGACAGCCAACTCTGGGGCCAACGTCCTGACTTTC
clone_size: few; v_call: TRBV3-1; j_call: TRBJ2-7; d_call: -; cdr3_length: 13; cdr3_aa: CASSRFQAYEQYF; cdr3_nt: TGTGCCAGCAGCCGCTTCCAGGCCTACGAGCAGTACTTC
clone_size: few; v_call: TRBV20-1; j_call: TRBJ2-1; d_call: -; cdr3_length: 12; cdr3_aa: CSGPGWSDEQFF; cdr3_nt: TGCAGTGGACCTGGGTGGTCGGATGAGCAGTTCTTC
clone_size: few; v_call: TRBV24-1; j_call: TRBJ2-3; d_call: TRBD1; cdr3_length: 17; cdr3_aa: CATSDPQGQGNTDTQYF; cdr3_nt: TGTGCCACCAGTGATCCACAAGGACAGGGGAACACAGATACGCAGTATTTT
clone_size: few; v_call: TRBV4-2; j_call: TRBJ2-3; d_call: TRBD2; cdr3_length: 16; cdr3_aa: CASSQELAGGPDTQYF; cdr3_nt: TGTGCCAGCAGCCAAGAACTAGCGGGAGGACCAGATACGCAGTATTTT
clone_size: few; v_call: TRBV12-3/TRBV12-4; j_call: TRBJ1-2; d_call: TRBD1; cdr3_length: 15; cdr3_aa: CASSGQGFFRYGYTF; cdr3_nt: TGTGCCAGCAGCGGACAGGGTTTCTTCCGCTATGGCTACACCTTC
clone_size: many; v_call: TRBV15; j_call: TRBJ2-1; d_call: TRBD1; cdr3_length: 16; cdr3_aa: CATSTVGRQGMNEQFF; cdr3_nt: TGTGCCACCAGCACGGTGGGTAGACAGGGAATGAATGAGCAGTTCTTC
clone_size: -; v_call: TRBV10-3; j_call: TRBJ2-6; d_call: -; cdr3_length: 14; cdr3_aa: CATPALSGANVLTF; cdr3_nt: TGTGCCACACCGGCACTTTCTGGGGCCAACGTCCTGACTTTC
clone_size: -; v_call: TRBV6-1; j_call: TRBJ1-4; d_call: TRBD1; cdr3_length: 15; cdr3_aa: CASTLGQATNEKLFF; cdr3_nt: TGTGCCAGCACTCTTGGACAGGCGACTAATGAAAAACTGTTTTTT
clone_size: few; v_call: TRBV24-1; j_call: TRBJ2-3; d_call: -; cdr3_length: 14; cdr3_aa: CATGASGDTDTQYF; cdr3_nt: TGTGCCACCGGGGCCTCAGGAGACACAGATACGCAGTATTTT
clone_size: -; v_call: TRBV12-3/TRBV12-4; j_call: TRBJ1-1; d_call: TRBD1; cdr3_length: 17; cdr3_aa: CASSFSGGRAGNTEAFF; cdr3_nt: TGTGCCAGCAGTTTTTCAGGGGGACGTGCAGGGAACACTGAAGCTTTCTTT